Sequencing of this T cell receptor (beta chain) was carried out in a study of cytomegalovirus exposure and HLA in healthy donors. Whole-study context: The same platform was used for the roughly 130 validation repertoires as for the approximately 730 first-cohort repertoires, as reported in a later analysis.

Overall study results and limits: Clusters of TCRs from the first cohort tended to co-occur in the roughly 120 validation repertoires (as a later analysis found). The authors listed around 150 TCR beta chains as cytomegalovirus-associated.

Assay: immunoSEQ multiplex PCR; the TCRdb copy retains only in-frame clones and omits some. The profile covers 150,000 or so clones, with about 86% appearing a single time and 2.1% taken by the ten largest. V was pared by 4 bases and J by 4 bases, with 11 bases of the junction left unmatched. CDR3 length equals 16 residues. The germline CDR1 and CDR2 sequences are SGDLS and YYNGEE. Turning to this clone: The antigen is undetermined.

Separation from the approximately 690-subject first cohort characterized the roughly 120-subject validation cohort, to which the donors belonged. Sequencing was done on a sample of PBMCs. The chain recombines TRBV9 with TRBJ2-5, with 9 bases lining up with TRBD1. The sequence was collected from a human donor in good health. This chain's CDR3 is CASSFGPGQGRETQYF. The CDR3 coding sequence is TGTGCCAGCAGCTTCGGTCCGGGACAGGGACGAGAGACCCAGTACTTC.